These 28 T cell receptor beta chains were all obtained from the same sample, sequenced in a study of blood T cell repertoires in COVID-19. Sequencing was performed with immunoSEQ multiplex PCR; in TCRdb, only in-frame clones are kept and a portion is missing. The table has some 110,000 clones, around four fifths seen once. The sequencing sample was made of peripheral blood. These receptors all come from a man in his thirties or forties with acute or convalescent COVID-19.

This clone appeared a single time. The rearrangement joins TRBV29-1 to TRBJ1-1; 7 bases agree with TRBD1. The CDR3 consists of 13 residues. Per the germline V gene, CDR1 is SQVTM and CDR2 is ANQGSEA. V trimming: 7 bases; J trimming: 0 bases; junction bases outside the gene matches: 5. CDR3 protein: CSGDRAVNTEAFF. The CDR3 DNA sequence: TGCAGCGGAGACAGGGCGGTGAACACTGAAGCTTTCTTT.

The chain combines TRBV19 with TRBJ1-3, with 7 bases fitting TRBD1. The CDR3 runs to 15 residues. Germline V gene sequence: CDR1 LNHDA, CDR2 SQIVND (reference sequence). V trimming: 6 bases; J trimming: 0 bases; junction bases outside the gene matches: 5. DNA for the CDR3: TGTGCCAGTAGCGACTCAGGGGGCTCTGGAAACACCATATATTTT. This encodes CASSDSGGSGNTIYF. Full variable domain (outside the CDR3, taken from reference TRBV19 and TRBJ1-3): DGGITQSPKYLFRKEGQNVTLSCEQNLNHDAMYWYRQDPGQGLRLIYYSQIVNDFQKGDIAEGYSVSREKKESFPLTVTSAQKNPTAFYLCASSDSGGSGNTIYFGEGSWLTVV.

This chain uses TRBV2 with TRBJ2-3, with 10 bases aligning to TRBD2. J gave up 2 bases and V 8 bases, and 7 bases lay outside the gene matches. CDR1 is SNHLY and CDR2 is FYNNEI in the germline V gene. This CDR3 contains 15 residues. CDR3 region: CASFRLAGSTDTQYF. The CDR3 region has the DNA TGTGCCAGCTTTAGACTAGCGGGTTCCACAGATACGCAGTATTTT.

The chain links TRBV6-5 to TRBJ1-1; TRBD1 aligns across 9 bases. The CDR3 consists of 14 residues. The J segment lost 3 bases and the V segment lost 7 bases, leaving 6 bases of the junction unmatched. Per germline, CDR1 MNHEY and CDR2 SVGAGI. CDR3 in amino acids: CASTTGGADTEAFF. In nucleotides, the CDR3 is TGTGCCAGCACTACAGGGGGCGCGGACACTGAAGCTTTCTTT.

J is TRBJ1-1 and V is TRBV9, with 7 bases lining up with TRBD1. V shed 2 bases, J shed 7 bases, and the junction held 8 bases outside the gene matches. The germline gives CDR1 SGDLS, CDR2 YYNGEE. CDR3 length: 14 amino acids. The CDR3 here is CASSVNRGTGEAFF. The CDR3 coding sequence is TGTGCCAGCAGCGTCAACAGGGGAACCGGTGAAGCTTTCTTT.

The J gene is TRBJ2-5, the V gene TRBV6-2 or TRBV6-3; TRBD2 matches 8 bases. Germline CDR1 MNHEY, CDR2 SVGEGT. The CDR3 length is 19 residues. With V trimmed by 6 bases and J by 0 bases, 18 bases remained unmatched. The CDR3 loop is CASSPDPHKRGLYQETQYF. The CDR3 DNA reads as TGTGCCAGCAGCCCCGACCCCCATAAGCGGGGGTTATACCAAGAGACCCAGTACTTC.

The chain recombines TRBV27 with TRBJ2-7; D might be TRBD1 (6 bases). The V end lost 5 bases, the J end lost 2 bases, and 10 bases lay between the germline ends. This CDR3 is 13 amino acids long. The V gene's germline CDR1 is MNHEY and CDR2 SMNVEV (reference sequence). CDR3 sequence reads: CASSLRDTYEQYV. The CDR3 nucleotides are TGTGCCAGCAGTCTCCGGGACACCTACGAGCAGTACGTC.

The rearrangement uses TRBV5-4 and TRBJ1-2, with unresolved D. The CDR3 consists of 15 residues. Trimming cost V 0 bases and J 6 bases, with 15 bases left between them. Germline CDR1 is SGHNT and CDR2 is YYREEE (reference sequence). The DNA for the CDR3 is TGTGCCAGCAGCTTGGTGGGAGCGAGGCTTCATGGCTACACCTTC. As protein: CASSLVGARLHGYTF. The full variable domain, its missing parts supplied by reference TRBV5-4 and TRBJ1-2, is ETGVTQSPTHLIKTRGQQVTLRCSSQSGHNTVSWYQQALGQGPQFIFQYYREEENGRGNFPPRFSGLQFPNYSSELNVNALELDDSALYLCASSLVGARLHGYTFGSGTRLTVV.

The genes are TRBV29-1 and TRBJ1-1; D unclear. CDR3 length equals 13 residues. Deletions cut 1 base from V and 0 bases from J, with 6 bases between. Germline CDR1 and CDR2: SQVTM and ANQGSEA. The chain's CDR3 is CSVEGPMNTEAFF. The CDR3 bases are TGCAGCGTTGAAGGGCCCATGAACACTGAAGCTTTCTTT. Together with reference TRBV29-1 and TRBJ1-1, the CDR3 gives the full variable domain: SAVISQKPSRDICQRGTSLTIQCQVDSQVTMMFWYRQQPGQSLTLIATANQGSEATYESGFVIDKFPISRPNLTFSTLTVSNMSPEDSSIYLCSVEGPMNTEAFFGQGTRLTVV.

V is TRBV6-5 and J is TRBJ1-4, with 7 bases fitting TRBD1. Germline V CDR1 and CDR2: MNHEY, SVGAGI. With V trimmed by 6 bases and J by 3 bases, 4 bases remained unmatched. The length of the CDR3 is 14 residues. DNA of the CDR3: TGTGCCAGCAGCCGGGGACAGTCTAATGAAAAACTGTTTTTT. As protein: CASSRGQSNEKLFF.

The chain links TRBV6-5 to TRBJ2-5, with 15 bases identical to TRBD2. The CDR3 consists of 15 residues. Trimming cost V 6 bases and J 4 bases; bases outside gene matches: 3. CDR1 is MNHEY and CDR2 is SVGAGI in the germline V gene. The CDR3 region has the DNA TGTGCCAGCAGCCTGGGACTAGCGGGAGGAGAGACCCAGTACTTC. This encodes CASSLGLAGGETQYF.

This clone was counted once. The rearrangement links TRBV5-1 to TRBJ2-1; the match to TRBD2 covers 9 bases. Germline values: CDR1 SGHRS, CDR2 YFSETQ. The V gene end was trimmed by 6 bases and the J gene end by 7 bases; junction bases not matched to a gene: 8. The CDR3 covers 14 residues. The CDR3 region has the DNA TGCGCCAGCAACCCCTCAGCGGGAGGTAATGAGCAGTTCTTC. This sequence encodes CASNPSAGGNEQFF.

J is TRBJ1-4 and V is TRBV7-2, with a tentative D call TRBD1 (6 bases). The CDR3 runs to 15 residues. V was trimmed by 5 bases and J by 8 bases, leaving 18 bases between them. Germline V lookup: CDR1 SGHTA, CDR2 FQGNSA. CDR3 protein: CASSQGGAGSEKLFF. Written as DNA, the CDR3 is TGTGCCAGCAGCCAAGGGGGGGCAGGGTCCGAAAAACTGTTTTTT.

This clone was picked up one time. The chain joins TRBV4-3 to TRBJ1-6; TRBD1 aligns across 10 bases. After removal of 5 bases from V and 8 bases from J, the junction contained 9 bases not matched to a gene. CDR1 and CDR2 from the germline V gene are LGHNA and YSLEER. The CDR3 has 16 amino acids. The CDR3 region has the DNA TGCGCCAGCAGCGTAAATATAGGGACAGGGGATTCACCCCTCCACTTT. This codes for CASSVNIGTGDSPLHF.

This rearrangement joins TRBV12-3 or TRBV12-4 to TRBJ2-3; perhaps TRBD1 as D (5 bases). The length of the CDR3 is 11 residues. Trimming left V 6 bases short and J 8 bases short, with 9 bases between. CDR3 amino acids: CASSRQFTQYF. CDR3 nucleotide sequence: TGTGCCAGCAGCAGACAGTTTACGCAGTATTTT.

The chain employs TRBV30 and TRBJ2-7; tentatively, D is TRBD1 (6 bases). CDR3 length equals 11 residues. Germline V gene lookup returns CDR1 GTSNPN and CDR2 SVGIG (reference sequence). Trimming pared 2 bases from V and 13 bases from J, leaving 15 bases between. As DNA, the CDR3 is TGTGCCTGGAGTCCTCGACAGGTGCTATACTTC. Protein product: CAWSPRQVLYF.

The count of this clone is one. The chain uses TRBV3-1 (or the pseudogene TRBV3-2) and TRBJ1-4; maybe TRBD1 (5 bases). The V end lost 8 bases, the J end lost 0 bases, and 10 bases lay between the germline ends. This CDR3 has 14 residues. CDR1 and CDR2 (germline): LGHDT, YNNKEL (reference sequence). The CDR3 is CASRRGATNEKLFF. The CDR3 DNA sequence: TGTGCCAGCCGGCGGGGCGCAACTAATGAAAAACTGTTTTTT.

This rearrangement joins TRBV13 to TRBJ2-5; maybe TRBD2 (5 bases). V lost 0 bases to trimming and J lost 5 bases, with 19 bases between them. Germline CDR1 is PRHDT and CDR2 is FYEKMQ (reference sequence). This CDR3 is built from 17 residues. The CDR3 reads CASSLGARGLLGETQYF. Here the CDR3 DNA reads TGTGCCAGCAGCTTAGGGGCCCGCGGACTCCTGGGGGAGACCCAGTACTTC.

J is TRBJ1-2 and V is TRBV5-1; D perhaps matches TRBD1 (5 bases). Germline CDR1 and CDR2: SGHRS and YFSETQ. Trimming shortened V by 4 bases and J by 6 bases, and 16 bases separated the two germline ends. This CDR3 has 14 residues. The CDR3 nucleotides are TGCGCCAGCAGCCCCCGGGTAGGGGAGGATGGCTACACCTTC. This gives the protein CASSPRVGEDGYTF.

In its sample, this clone was seen a few times. This chain joins TRBV20-1 and TRBJ2-1; 14 bases are a match to TRBD2. The length of the CDR3 is 18 residues. After removal of 3 bases from V and 5 bases from J, the junction contained 12 bases not matched to a gene. Germline CDR1 reads DFQATT; CDR2 reads SNEGSKA (reference sequence). The DNA of the CDR3 is TGCAGTGCTAGTTTGGGACTAGCGGGAGAATTTCGCGACAATGAGCAGTTCTTC. Protein: CSASLGLAGEFRDNEQFF.

There are a few counts of this clone. The rearrangement links TRBV7-9 to TRBJ1-6, with no clear D. Germline values: CDR1 SEHNR, CDR2 FQNEAQ (reference sequence). Trimming took 6 bases from V and 0 from J, leaving 9 bases between them. CDR3 length: 15 amino acids. The CDR3 region is CASSGPFSYNSPLHF. CDR3 sequence (DNA): TGTGCCAGCAGTGGCCCTTTCTCCTATAATTCACCCCTCCACTTT.

Only one count was recorded for this clone. The chain couples TRBV11-2 to TRBJ1-1; D not certain. The CDR3 has 14 amino acids. V lost 5 bases and J lost 3, with 13 bases in between. The germline V gene has CDR1 SGHAT and CDR2 FQNNGV. CDR3 loop: CASSPSGSDTEAFF. The CDR3 DNA sequence: TGTGCCAGCAGCCCGTCGGGGTCGGACACTGAAGCTTTCTTT.

This clone was recorded once. This chain joins TRBV29-1 and TRBJ2-7, with TRBD2 as a possible D gene (6 bases). Trimming stripped 4 bases from V and 5 bases from J, with 12 bases between. This CDR3 spans 12 amino acids. Germline V lookup: CDR1 SQVTM, CDR2 ANQGSEA. The chain's CDR3 is CSVVGGDDEQYV. The CDR3 coding sequence is TGCAGCGTTGTTGGAGGGGACGACGAGCAGTACGTC.

The genes are TRBV15 and TRBJ1-2; 9 nucleotides line up with TRBD1. Germline V lookup: CDR1 LNHNV, CDR2 YYDKDF (reference sequence). The CDR3 extends over 16 amino acids. The junction had 4 bases not matched to a gene; V was cut back by 0 bases and J by 2 bases. CDR3 amino acids: CATSRDRTGENYGYTF. The DNA for the CDR3 is TGTGCCACCAGCAGAGATAGGACAGGGGAGAACTATGGCTACACCTTC.

This sequence joins TRBV6-5 and TRBJ1-6, with D possibly matching TRBD1 (6 bases). CDR1 is MNHEY, CDR2 SVGAGI, per germline. The CDR3 totals 14 residues. The ends were cut back, 2 bases at V and 15 bases at J, with 17 bases in the middle. The chain's CDR3 is CASSYDRKNSGLHF. DNA for the CDR3: TGTGCCAGCAGTTACGACAGGAAGAATTCAGGCCTCCACTTT.

In regard to this clone: The sample has other DNA sequences that encode this CDR3 too. The chain has TRBV5-1 and TRBJ1-1, with D unclear. CDR3 size: 14 residues. Germline CDR1 SGHRS, CDR2 YFSETQ. Between the trimmed V and J ends, which lost 2 bases and 0 bases, there was a span of 8 bases. The CDR3 DNA reads TGCGCCAGCAGCTTAGGAGGGATGAACACTGAAGCTTTCTTT. Translation: CASSLGGMNTEAFF. The full variable domain, rest sourced from reference TRBV5-1 and TRBJ1-1, is KAGVTQTPRYLIKTRGQQVTLSCSPISGHRSVSWYQQTPGQGLQFLFEYFSETQRNKGNFPGRFSGRQFSNSRSEMNVSTLELGDSALYLCASSLGGMNTEAFFGQGTRLTVV.

This chain links TRBV6-5 with TRBJ1-2; D unclear. The V and J ends lost 8 bases and 6 bases respectively, with 10 bases between them. Per germline, CDR1 MNHEY and CDR2 SVGAGI. This CDR3 region has 11 residues. CDR3 region: CASLSVNGYTF. The CDR3 coding sequence is TGTGCCAGCCTGAGCGTCAATGGCTACACCTTC.

CDR3 sequence (DNA): TGTGCCAGCAGATTGGACAGGGGGGACTATGGCTACACCTTC. Translated, it gives CASRLDRGDYGYTF. The rearrangement links TRBV2 to TRBJ1-2; 10 positions agree with TRBD1. The CDR3 has 14 residues. With 6 bases clipped from V and 3 bases from J, the junction kept 4 bases outside the gene matches. In germline, CDR1 is SNHLY, CDR2 FYNNEI. Full variable domain (outside the CDR3, taken from reference TRBV2 and TRBJ1-2): EPEVTQTPSHQVTQMGQEVILRCVPISNHLYFYWYRQILGQKVEFLVSFYNNEISEKSEIFDDQFSVERPDGSNFTLKIRSTKLEDSAMYFCASRLDRGDYGYTFGSGTRLTVV.